This TCR beta chain was retrieved from a study of shared clonotypes between healthy human individuals. Turning to the study itself: Each donor had three CD4 naive, three CD4 memory, two CD8 naive and one CD8 memory plate. Regarding the study as a whole: All-four-donor shared clonotypes had higher generation probabilities than non-shared clonotypes did.

The CDR3 has 15 residues. The V gene end was trimmed by 3 bases and the J gene end by 1 base; junction bases not matched to a gene: 4. Germline CDR1 LNHNV, CDR2 YYDKDF (reference sequence). It was across several immunoSEQ plates that each subset's genomic DNA was evenly split. Tens of thousands of T cell genomes (roughly 220 ng DNA) went into each sorted-subset replicate. Sequenced by immunoSEQ multiplex PCR; TCRdb stores in-frame clones only, minus some. The sample holds approximately 640,000 clones; about nine tenths are singletons and the top ten take 34%. As for this clone: Its antigen is not identified.

The V call is TRBV15, the J call TRBJ2-7; TRBD2 aligns across 9 bases. This receptor was taken from a man between 18 and 29 years old in good health. Some clones in this sample may be carry-over from other donors' samples. Material: memory CD8+ T cells from PBMCs. The subset was: CD45RO+ cells pooled with CCR7-negative TemRA cells. As DNA, the CDR3 is TGTGCCACCAGCAGGCTAGCGGGACCTTCCTACGAGCAGTACTTC. This sequence encodes CATSRLAGPSYEQYF.